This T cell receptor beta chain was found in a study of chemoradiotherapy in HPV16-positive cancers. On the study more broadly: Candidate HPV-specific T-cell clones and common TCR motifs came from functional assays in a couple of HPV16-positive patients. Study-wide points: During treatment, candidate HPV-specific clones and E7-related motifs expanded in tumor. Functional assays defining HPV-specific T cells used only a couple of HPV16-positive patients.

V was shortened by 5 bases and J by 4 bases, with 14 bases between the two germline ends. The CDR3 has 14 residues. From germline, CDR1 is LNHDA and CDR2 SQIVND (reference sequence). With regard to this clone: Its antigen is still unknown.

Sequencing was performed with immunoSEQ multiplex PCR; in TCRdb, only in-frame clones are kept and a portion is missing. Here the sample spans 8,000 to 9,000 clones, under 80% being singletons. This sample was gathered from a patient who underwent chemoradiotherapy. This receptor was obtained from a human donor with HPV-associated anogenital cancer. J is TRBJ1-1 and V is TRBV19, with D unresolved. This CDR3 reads CASSGARGGTEAFF. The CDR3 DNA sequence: TGTGCCAGTAGTGGCGCTCGGGGTGGCACTGAAGCTTTCTTT.